One and the same sample provided the 10 T cell receptor beta chains below, sequenced in a study of blood T cell repertoires in COVID-19 (dated by TCRdb to about 2020). Libraries were built with the immunoSEQ multiplex PCR assay. In its TCRdb copy, this immuneACCESS table keeps in-frame sequences only and misses some clones. Where compared with another copy, unresolved V genes explain less than half of these, and the others have no known cause. For this sample the table gives some 180,000 clones, of which roughly 80% were detected only once. The top ten constitute approximately 11% of the sample. The sequencing sample was made of peripheral blood. The receptor set was obtained from a man between 65 and 85 years old with active or convalescent COVID-19.

The CDR3 sequence is CASSGPGQANTEAFF. The CDR3 DNA reads as TGTGCCAGCAGTGGTCCGGGACAGGCGAACACTGAAGCTTTCTTT. The chain has TRBV25-1 and TRBJ1-1; TRBD1 aligns across 8 bases. CDR3 size: 15 residues. Germline assignment: CDR1 MGHDK and CDR2 SYGVNS. The V segment lost 4 bases and the J segment 1 base; nucleotides outside the gene matches: 5.

This rearrangement joins TRBV24-1 to TRBJ2-5, with TRBD1 identical over 7 bases. Germline V gene lookup returns CDR1 KGHDR and CDR2 SFDVKD. The CDR3 runs to 16 residues. Trimming removed 3 bases from V and 4 bases from J; junction bases left unmatched: 10. Here the CDR3 reads CATSDGYDRAGETQYF. The CDR3 DNA is TGTGCCACCAGTGATGGTTATGACAGGGCGGGAGAGACCCAGTACTTC.

This clone was detected only once. The chain links TRBV18 to TRBJ1-4; D call uncertain. The germline V and J ends were trimmed by 2 bases and 0 bases, with 4 bases remaining between them. This CDR3 region has 14 residues. Germline values: CDR1 KGHSH, CDR2 LQKENI. CDR3 nucleotide sequence: TGTGCCAGCTCACCAACAGCAACTAATGAAAAACTGTTTTTT. This codes for CASSPTATNEKLFF.

V is TRBV10-2 and J is TRBJ2-7; 10 bases are a match to TRBD2. The trim removed 5 bases at V and 0 bases at J, leaving 7 bases unmatched. Germline V CDR1 and CDR2: WSHSY, SAAADI. The CDR3 extends over 16 amino acids. Here the CDR3 DNA reads TGCGCCAGCAGTTGGAGCGGGAGGGATCCCTCCTACGAGCAGTACTTC. This codes for CASSWSGRDPSYEQYF.

The chain uses TRBV5-1 and TRBJ1-5, with TRBD1 as a possible D gene (5 bases). Germline values: CDR1 SGHRS, CDR2 YFSETQ. The CDR3 covers 17 residues. V was cut by 1 base and J by 5 bases, with 19 bases left in between. The chain's CDR3 is CASSLRPSEWGDQPQHF. CDR3 DNA sequence: TGCGCCAGCAGCTTGCGTCCTTCGGAATGGGGCGATCAGCCCCAGCATTTT. The whole variable domain, filled in from reference TRBV5-1 and TRBJ1-5, reads KAGVTQTPRYLIKTRGQQVTLSCSPISGHRSVSWYQQTPGQGLQFLFEYFSETQRNKGNFPGRFSGRQFSNSRSEMNVSTLELGDSALYLCASSLRPSEWGDQPQHFGDGTRLSIL.

CDR3 sequence: CASSYGRKDSPLHF. The CDR3 bases are TGTGCCAGCAGTTACGGCAGGAAGGATTCACCCCTCCACTTT. The chain recombines TRBV6-5 with TRBJ1-6, with D uncertain. V lost 2 bases to trimming and J lost 8 bases, with 10 bases between them. CDR1 and CDR2 from the germline V gene are MNHEY and SVGAGI. This CDR3 has 14 residues.

This clone was observed a handful of times. The J gene is TRBJ1-2, the V gene TRBV29-1; TRBD1 is a possible D gene (5 bases). With 7 bases removed from V and 0 bases from J, the gap between germline ends came to 12 bases. The CDR3 runs 13 residues. Germline CDR1 and CDR2: SQVTM and ANQGSEA. CDR3 loop: CSAAAGANYGYTF. The CDR3 coding sequence is TGCAGCGCCGCCGCGGGGGCTAACTATGGCTACACCTTC.

The V gene is TRBV7-2, the J gene TRBJ2-1; no definite D call. The germline V gene has CDR1 SGHTA and CDR2 FQGNSA. This CDR3 has 13 residues. The ends were cut back, 4 bases at V and 6 bases at J, with 10 bases in the middle. In nucleotides, the CDR3 is TGTGCCAGCAGCTCAGCTTATCGCAATGAGCAGTTCTTC. This translates into CASSSAYRNEQFF.

The V and J genes are TRBV2 and TRBJ1-2; D remains unclear. Germline-derived CDR1 and CDR2 are SNHLY and FYNNEI. The CDR3 totals 14 residues. Deletions cut 6 bases from V and 8 bases from J, with 19 bases between. The CDR3 DNA reads TGTGCCAGCAGCCCCATGGGTGGGAGAGGAGGCTACACCTTC. Protein sequence: CASSPMGGRGGYTF.

The chain couples TRBV28 to TRBJ2-5, with a tentative D call TRBD2 (6 bases). The CDR3 consists of 15 residues. Trimming cost V 7 bases and J 1 base, with 16 bases left between them. Germline loops: CDR1 MDHEN, CDR2 SYDVKM. The CDR3 nucleotides read TGTGCCAGCACCCGACCAGGTAGCGGCCAAGAGACCCAGTACTTC. The encoded protein is CASTRPGSGQETQYF.